A single sample is the source of the 4 T cell receptor beta chains below, sequenced in a study of a mutant IDH1 vaccine in newly diagnosed glioma. No cognate antigen is known for these TCRs. Time point specified: week 11, during vaccination. Mutant IDH1 20-mer peptide, at 300 ug, made up each vaccine dose, with topical imiquimod. Using immunoSEQ multiplex PCR, the repertoire was profiled, and TCRdb retains in-frame clones only, with some absent. The data contain about 120,000 clones, roughly 90% of them seen just once; the ten biggest clones take up roughly 0.57%. The material was PBMCs, obtained from a glioma patient whose treatment included an IDH1 peptide vaccine. Every receptor here comes from a woman aged 45-59 years with glioma.

The rearrangement links TRBV30 to TRBJ1-2; 10 nucleotides line up with TRBD1. This CDR3 has 16 residues. Germline trimming cut 0 bases from V and 8 bases from J; bases unmatched to any gene: 12. Germline V lookup: CDR1 GTSNPN, CDR2 SVGIG (reference sequence). The DNA for the CDR3 is TGTGCCTGGAGTGTATTGGGGACAGGGGCCATGTACGGCTACACCTTC. It is translated as CAWSVLGTGAMYGYTF. The variable domain in full, with the rest retrieved from reference TRBV30 and TRBJ1-2, is SQTIHQWPATLVQPVGSPLSLECTVEGTSNPNLYWYRQAAGRGLQLLFYSVGIGQISSEVPQNLSASRPQDRQFILSSKKLLLSDSGFYLCAWSVLGTGAMYGYTFGSGTRLTVV.

The rearrangement joins TRBV14 to TRBJ1-4, with D tentatively TRBD1 (5 bases). CDR1 is SGHDN and CDR2 is FVKESK in the germline V gene. The CDR3 sequence is 14 residues long. Trimming cost V 2 bases and J 4 bases, with 8 bases left between them. In DNA, the CDR3 is TGTGCCAGCAGCCAATACAGGATTAATGAAAAACTGTTTTTT. Its protein product is CASSQYRINEKLFF.

This clone has just one count. The rearrangement links TRBV5-1 to TRBJ2-3, with D perhaps matching TRBD2 (5 bases). The CDR3 has 16 amino acids. Trimming shortened V by 2 bases and J by 2 bases, and 15 bases separated the two germline ends. CDR1 is SGHRS and CDR2 is YFSETQ in the germline V gene. The CDR3 sequence is CASSLGLHIITDTQYF. Here the CDR3 DNA reads TGCGCCAGCAGCTTAGGACTTCACATTATCACAGATACGCAGTATTTT. The variable domain in full, with the rest retrieved from reference TRBV5-1 and TRBJ2-3, is KAGVTQTPRYLIKTRGQQVTLSCSPISGHRSVSWYQQTPGQGLQFLFEYFSETQRNKGNFPGRFSGRQFSNSRSEMNVSTLELGDSALYLCASSLGLHIITDTQYFGPGTRLTVL.

This clone was counted a single time. The chain links TRBV15 to TRBJ1-4; D possibly corresponds to TRBD1 (5 bases). Trimming took off 1 base at V and 5 bases at J, with 17 bases between the two ends. The CDR3 covers 17 residues. Germline-derived CDR1 and CDR2 are LNHNV and YYDKDF (reference sequence). The DNA of the CDR3 is TGTGCCACCAGCAGAGCTACCGATGGGGGGATGAATGAAAAACTGTTTTTT. This encodes CATSRATDGGMNEKLFF.